This T cell receptor beta chain was documented in a study of control samples from healthy donors and cancer patients. This table comes from immunoSEQ multiplex PCR, and its TCRdb copy is limited to in-frame clones, with some not included. The repertoire holds 120,000 to 150,000 clones, with 80% to 95% as singletons. CDR3 length: 13 amino acids. V was shortened by 4 bases and J by 6 bases, with 13 bases between the two germline ends. Germline V gives CDR1 SGHDT, CDR2 YYEEEE. The chain is built from TRBV5-6 and TRBJ1-1, with D maybe TRBD1 (5 bases). Sequenced sample: blood. The source is a man aged 25-45 years in good health. In DNA, the CDR3 is TGTGCCAGCAGCCCTGTAAAGGGGCCTGAAGCTTTCTTT. It encodes CASSPVKGPEAFF.